This paragraph reports one T cell receptor beta chain. This CDR3 region has 16 residues. The germline V gene has CDR1 MGHRA and CDR2 YSYEKL. Between the trimmed V and J ends, which lost 0 bases and 10 bases, there was a span of 16 bases. Sequencing used immunoSEQ multiplex PCR; TCRdb keeps in-frame clones, though not all of them. The table shows tens of thousands of clones, with over 75% occurring only once. The data originate from a study of blood T cell repertoires in COVID-19. This chain connects TRBV4-1 to TRBJ1-6, with no clear D. The sample consisted of peripheral blood. This receptor was taken from a woman of 80 years or more with acute or convalescent COVID-19. The CDR3 here is CASSQDGGLRGSPLHF. The DNA for the CDR3 is TGCGCCAGCAGCCAAGATGGTGGGCTCCGAGGGTCACCCCTCCACTTT.